Shown below are 32 T cell receptor beta chains from a single sample sequenced in a study of cytomegalovirus exposure and HLA in healthy donors. It was with 60 Vbeta and 13 Jbeta primers that the PCR ran. Clones were read by immunoSEQ multiplex PCR, and TCRdb kept only the in-frame ones, dropping some. Of fewer than 200,000 clones in the sample, around 73% are singletons; the top ten hold around 2.2%. Sequencing was performed on PBMCs. The receptors were gathered from a man in his 60s in good health and CMV-seronegative.

This chain links TRBV5-3 with TRBJ1-2; D remains unclear. TRBV5-3 is sorted into the ORF group, with uncertain function. This CDR3 is built from 14 residues. Trimming removed 3 bases at V and 0 bases at J, with 9 bases between. The CDR3 nucleotides are TGTGCCAGAAGCTCCTGGGCTACTAACTATGGCTACACCTTC. Its translation: CARSSWATNYGYTF.

This sequence joins TRBV11-2 and TRBJ2-5; D may be TRBD2 (6 bases). Near its end, the DNA agrees better with TRBJ2-7, so the J call may be wrong. The CDR3 runs to 15 residues. Germline V gives CDR1 SGHAT, CDR2 FQNNGV. CDR3 sequence (DNA): TGTGCCAGCAGCTTAGGCCCGGGACTTCAGTACGAGCAGTACTTC. Translated, it gives CASSLGPGLQYEQYF.

The chain uses TRBV6-1 and TRBJ2-5; perhaps TRBD1 as D (6 bases). The CDR3 consists of 14 residues. Germline V lookup: CDR1 MNHNS, CDR2 SASEGT. Trimming cost V 6 bases and J 1 base, with 12 bases left between them. DNA of the CDR3: TGTGCCAGCAGGGATACAGGGTCCCAAGAGACCCAGTACTTC. Translated: CASRDTGSQETQYF.

The V gene is TRBV5-4, the J gene TRBJ2-3; the match to TRBD2 covers 14 bases. The CDR3 spans 16 residues. CDR1 SGHNT and CDR2 YYREEE come from the germline V gene (reference sequence). CDR3 sequence (DNA): TGTGCTACCGAGGGACTAGCGGGAGCTAGCACAGATACGCAGTATTTT. Its translation is CATEGLAGASTDTQYF.

V usage is TRBV2 and J usage is TRBJ2-1; D is perhaps TRBD2 (7 bases). Germline V lookup: CDR1 SNHLY, CDR2 FYNNEI. Trimming left V 3 bases short and J 9 bases short, with 15 bases between. This CDR3 spans 14 amino acids. The CDR3 DNA reads TGTGCCAGCAGTGATCAGGGGAGGGGCGGTGAGCAGTTCTTC. It specifies CASSDQGRGGEQFF.

The V gene is TRBV5-1, the J gene TRBJ2-5, with 11 bases identical to TRBD1. Germline values: CDR1 SGHRS, CDR2 YFSETQ. V lost 2 bases and J lost 5; bases outside the gene matches: 5. The CDR3 sequence is 15 residues long. Here the CDR3 DNA reads TGCGCCAGCAGCTTTTCCGGGACAGGGGGGGAGACCCAGTACTTC. Protein product: CASSFSGTGGETQYF.

Concerning this clone: The germline gene is not matched at one end of the junction; a read error may be the cause. The chain carries TRBV4-1 and TRBJ1-2; 7 bases are shared with TRBD1. CDR1 and CDR2 (germline): MGHRA, YSYEKL. This CDR3 comprises 18 residues. CDR3 in amino acids: CASSQDPKGTAFSYAYTF. Written as DNA, the CDR3 is TGCGCCAGCAGCCAAGATCCGAAGGGGACAGCATTCTCCTATGCCTACACCTTC.

This clone turned up a few times. V gene TRBV7-9 combines with J gene TRBJ2-7, with 12 bases lining up with TRBD2. Germline V lookup: CDR1 SEHNR, CDR2 FQNEAQ (reference sequence). With V trimmed by 11 bases and J by 5 bases, 7 bases remained unmatched. This CDR3 spans 13 amino acids. This CDR3 reads CAGMTSGRNEQYF. CDR3 nucleotide sequence: TGTGCCGGTATGACTAGCGGGAGAAACGAGCAGTACTTC.

CDR3 DNA: TGTGCCAGCAGTGAAAGACTAGCGGGAATGGGTGAGCAGTACTTC. Encoded protein: CASSERLAGMGEQYF. This rearrangement joins TRBV2 to TRBJ2-7, with TRBD2 matching over 11 bases. Trimming removed 2 bases from V and 7 bases from J; junction bases left unmatched: 7. Looked up from germline, CDR1 is SNHLY and CDR2 is FYNNEI. This CDR3 is 15 amino acids long.

V gene TRBV6-1 combines with J gene TRBJ2-7; TRBD1 might be the D (7 bases). V shed 4 bases and J shed 4 bases, with 17 bases lying between them. This CDR3 has 15 residues. The V gene's germline CDR1 is MNHNS and CDR2 SASEGT. DNA of the CDR3: TGTGCCAGCAGTGTAGCTAGACAGGGAGGTTACGAGCAGTACTTC. Protein: CASSVARQGGYEQYF.

The gene calls are TRBV5-1 and TRBJ2-7, with D tentatively TRBD2 (5 bases). CDR1 and CDR2 (germline): SGHRS, YFSETQ. With 4 bases removed from V and 4 bases from J, the gap between germline ends came to 12 bases. The CDR3 spans 13 residues. CDR3 in amino acids: CASSRTPGYEQYF. DNA of the CDR3: TGCGCCAGCAGCCGGACTCCTGGGTACGAGCAGTACTTC.

This rearrangement joins TRBV7-3 to TRBJ2-7; 13 nucleotides agree with TRBD2. J lost 6 bases, V lost 5 bases, and 7 bases had no gene match. Germline V gene sequence: CDR1 SGHTA, CDR2 FQGTGA. CDR3 size: 15 residues. The CDR3: CASSAGLAGAGEQYF. The CDR3 nucleotides read TGTGCCAGCAGCGCCGGACTAGCGGGAGCGGGCGAGCAGTACTTC.

The J gene is TRBJ1-1, the V gene TRBV5-1; perhaps TRBD1 as D (6 bases). The CDR3 is 15 amino acids. Germline values: CDR1 SGHRS, CDR2 YFSETQ. Deletions cut 4 bases from V and 1 base from J, with 14 bases between. The CDR3 loop reads CASSPWGQGNTEAFF. The CDR3 bases are TGCGCCAGCAGCCCCTGGGGGCAGGGGAACACTGAAGCTTTCTTT.

The V call is TRBV6-5, the J call TRBJ2-3; D is unresolved. V lost 2 bases and J 6 bases, leaving 12 bases between the germline ends. The CDR3 runs to 14 residues. Per germline, CDR1 MNHEY and CDR2 SVGAGI. As DNA, the CDR3 is TGTGCCAGCAGTTACCCGACTTTGACCGATACGCAGTATTTT. It encodes CASSYPTLTDTQYF.

This chain connects TRBV10-3 to TRBJ2-7; possible D gene TRBD1, 6 bases. V lost 2 bases to trimming and J lost 7 bases, with 21 bases between them. This CDR3 is built from 16 residues. Germline CDR1 reads ENHRY; CDR2 reads SYGVKD. CDR3 DNA sequence: TGTGCCATCAGTGAGAGCCAAGGCAGGGGATTGCGAGAGCAGTACTTC. Protein: CAISESQGRGLREQYF.

Worth noting for this clone: The sample carries other DNA sequences with the same CDR3. V and J are TRBV29-1 and TRBJ1-1; D gene unclear. The germline CDR1 and CDR2 sequences are SQVTM and ANQGSEA. V was clipped by 3 bases and J by 2 bases, with 10 bases between them. The CDR3 is made up of 13 amino acids. The CDR3 loop is CSVERQLNTEAFF. The CDR3 region has the DNA TGCAGCGTTGAGCGGCAGCTTAACACTGAAGCTTTCTTT.

The chain links TRBV7-9 to TRBJ1-6; tentatively, D is TRBD1 (6 bases). The CDR3 runs to 13 residues. V was shortened by 2 bases and J by 14 bases, with 13 bases between the two germline ends. The germline gives CDR1 SEHNR, CDR2 FQNEAQ (reference sequence). The CDR3 sequence is CASSLQAQGTLHF. In DNA, the CDR3 is TGTGCCAGCAGCTTACAAGCCCAGGGGACCCTCCACTTT.

The rearrangement joins TRBV5-1 to TRBJ2-2; 10 bases align to TRBD2. J gave up 4 bases and V 3 bases, and 6 bases lay outside the gene matches. The CDR3 covers 16 residues. The germline V gene encodes CDR1 SGHRS and CDR2 YFSETQ. CDR3 protein: CASSYGLAAITGELFF. The CDR3 coding sequence is TGCGCCAGCAGCTACGGACTAGCGGCAATCACCGGGGAGCTGTTTTTT.

Points on this clone: Germline and junction disagree at one end, which may indicate a read error. The J gene is TRBJ1-5, the V gene TRBV4-1, with D maybe TRBD1 (5 bases). CDR1 is MGHRA and CDR2 is YSYEKL in the germline V gene. The CDR3 extends over 15 amino acids. The CDR3 DNA is TGCGCCAGCAGCCAAGGACAGAATAGCAATCAGCCCCAGAATTTT. Translating gives CASSQGQNSNQPQNF.

This clone was seen only once. The V and J genes are TRBV27 and TRBJ2-2; tentative D call: TRBD1 (6 bases). Germline loops: CDR1 MNHEY, CDR2 SMNVEV (reference sequence). V shed 6 bases and J shed 1 base, with 21 bases lying between them. The CDR3 is 18 residues long. The CDR3 sequence: CASSHSLAATGNTGELFF. For the CDR3, the DNA is TGTGCCAGCAGCCACTCGCTTGCCGCGACAGGGAACACCGGGGAGCTGTTTTTT.

This clone was seen a single time. The rearrangement joins TRBV4-1 to TRBJ2-5; TRBD1 agrees at 7 bases. Trimming removed 6 bases from V and 5 bases from J; junction bases left unmatched: 18. Per the germline V gene, CDR1 is MGHRA and CDR2 is YSYEKL. The length of the CDR3 is 17 residues. The CDR3 loop is CASSLQGTSHAVETQYF. The CDR3, as DNA: TGCGCCAGCAGTCTACAGGGGACCTCCCACGCGGTGGAGACCCAGTACTTC.

This clone has just a few counts. V usage is TRBV7-9 and J usage is TRBJ2-7; perhaps TRBD2 as D (7 bases). The CDR3 is made up of 13 amino acids. Germline lookup yields CDR1 SEHNR and CDR2 FQNEAQ (reference sequence). Trimming cost V 4 bases and J 6 bases, with 13 bases left between them. CDR3 sequence reads: CASSSGGSGEQYF. For the CDR3, the DNA is TGTGCCAGCAGCTCGGGGGGCTCTGGCGAGCAGTACTTC.

The table lists this clone with a count of one. V usage is TRBV6-1 and J usage is TRBJ2-7, with 7 bases matching TRBD2. Looked up from germline, CDR1 is MNHNS and CDR2 is SASEGT. The CDR3 spans 12 residues. The ends lost 6 bases at V and 5 bases at J; junction bases unmatched: 4. The CDR3 loop reads CASSQRGDEQYF. As DNA, the CDR3 is TGTGCCAGCAGCCAACGGGGGGACGAGCAGTACTTC.

The V and J genes are TRBV7-9 and TRBJ1-3; D is undetermined. Per germline, CDR1 SEHNR and CDR2 FQNEAQ (reference sequence). The germline V and J ends were trimmed by 4 bases and 0 bases, with 10 bases remaining between them. CDR3 length equals 15 residues. The CDR3 DNA follows: TGTGCCAGCAGCTCAATGGGCCTCTCTGGAAACACCATATATTTT. Amino acid sequence: CASSSMGLSGNTIYF.

This chain joins TRBV4-1 and TRBJ2-6, with a weak D call TRBD2 (6 bases). The germline V gene encodes CDR1 MGHRA and CDR2 YSYEKL. Trimming removed 1 base from V and 0 bases from J, with 16 bases in between. This CDR3 has 19 residues. DNA for the CDR3: TGCGCCAGCAGCCAAGCCTTTACGGGGGAGGTCTCTGGGGCCAACGTCCTGACTTTC. It encodes CASSQAFTGEVSGANVLTF.

This clone showed up just a few times. This chain connects TRBV19 to TRBJ2-2; perhaps TRBD2 as D (6 bases). Germline CDR1 LNHDA, CDR2 SQIVND (reference sequence). The CDR3 consists of 16 residues. Trimming removed 3 bases from V and 4 bases from J, with 15 bases in between. The CDR3 DNA sequence: TGTGCCAGTAGTATGGCGGGACCGGGTGGCACCGGGGAGCTGTTTTTT. This sequence encodes CASSMAGPGGTGELFF.

This rearrangement joins TRBV12-2 to TRBJ1-2; the table's D call TRBD1 went unverified against the DNA. TRBV12-2 is reported as a pseudogene. The CDR3 loop spans 12 amino acids. The CDR3 coding sequence is TGTGCAAGTCGCTTTCGACAGAGTGGCTACACCTTC. This encodes CASRFRQSGYTF.

This sequence joins TRBV5-6 and TRBJ2-5; D ambiguous. The better agreement between TRBJ2-7 and the DNA end casts doubt on the J call. CDR3 length: 12 residues. Germline V gives CDR1 SGHDT, CDR2 YYEEEE. The CDR3 here is CASSLVSYEQYF. The CDR3 DNA reads TGTGCCAGCAGCTTAGTAAGCTACGAGCAGTACTTC.

The chain is built from TRBV15 and TRBJ2-3; no firm D call. This CDR3 has 15 amino acids. The V end was cut by 3 bases, the J end by 2 bases, with 12 bases between. Germline loops: CDR1 LNHNV, CDR2 YYDKDF (reference sequence). The CDR3 nucleotides are TGTGCCACCAGCAGCTCGCGCGGATACACAGATACGCAGTATTTT. Protein sequence: CATSSSRGYTDTQYF.

The chain employs TRBV11-2 and TRBJ2-5; D might be TRBD1 (6 bases). The tail of the sequence fits TRBJ2-7 better, so the J call may be wrong. CDR3 length equals 15 residues. The germline V gene has CDR1 SGHAT and CDR2 FQNNGV. CDR3 in amino acids: CASSFAQGSSYEQYF. The CDR3 region has the DNA TGTGCCAGCAGTTTTGCACAGGGAAGCTCCTACGAGCAGTACTTC.

The rearrangement joins TRBV7-2 to TRBJ1-4, with D possibly matching TRBD1 (6 bases). This CDR3 contains 14 residues. V gave up 3 bases and J gave up 1 base, with 6 bases separating them. Germline V gene data show CDR1 as SGHTA and CDR2 as FQGNSA. CDR3 loop: CASSLDRTNEKLFF. CDR3 nucleotides: TGTGCCAGCAGCTTGGACAGAACTAATGAAAAACTGTTTTTT.

The chain links TRBV20-1 to TRBJ1-1; a possible D gene is TRBD1 (6 bases). V lost 5 bases and J lost 7, with 11 bases in between. This CDR3 comprises 11 residues. Germline assignment: CDR1 DFQATT and CDR2 SNEGSKA (reference sequence). The CDR3 loop is CSAQRDIEAFF. The CDR3 DNA reads TGCAGTGCTCAACGGGACATTGAAGCTTTCTTT.